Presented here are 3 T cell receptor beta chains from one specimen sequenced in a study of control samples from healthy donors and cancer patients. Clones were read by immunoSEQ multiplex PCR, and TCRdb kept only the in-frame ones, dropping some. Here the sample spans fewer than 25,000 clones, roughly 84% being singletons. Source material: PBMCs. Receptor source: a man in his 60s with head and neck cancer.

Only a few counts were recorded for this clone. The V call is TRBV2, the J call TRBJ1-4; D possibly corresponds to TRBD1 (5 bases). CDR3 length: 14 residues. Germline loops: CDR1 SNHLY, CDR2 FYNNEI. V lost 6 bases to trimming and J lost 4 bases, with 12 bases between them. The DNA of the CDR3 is TGTGCCAGCAGGGGGGGAACCTTTAATGAAAAACTGTTTTTT. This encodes CASRGGTFNEKLFF.

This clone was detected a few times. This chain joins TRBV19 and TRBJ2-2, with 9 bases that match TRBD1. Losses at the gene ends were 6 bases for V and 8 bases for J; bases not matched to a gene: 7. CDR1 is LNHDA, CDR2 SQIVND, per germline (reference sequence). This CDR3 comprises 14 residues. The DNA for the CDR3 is TGTGCCAGTAGAACAGGGGGCGCGACTGGGGAGCTGTTTTTT. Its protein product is CASRTGGATGELFF. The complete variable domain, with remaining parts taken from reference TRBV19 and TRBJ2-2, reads DGGITQSPKYLFRKEGQNVTLSCEQNLNHDAMYWYRQDPGQGLRLIYYSQIVNDFQKGDIAEGYSVSREKKESFPLTVTSAQKNPTAFYLCASRTGGATGELFFGEGSRLTVL.

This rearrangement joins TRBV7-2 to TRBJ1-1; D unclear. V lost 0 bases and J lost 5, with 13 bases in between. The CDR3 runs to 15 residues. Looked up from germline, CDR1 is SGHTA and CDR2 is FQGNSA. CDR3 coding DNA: TGTGCCAGCAGCTTAGCGACGTCGATCGGGACTGAAGCTTTCTTT. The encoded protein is CASSLATSIGTEAFF.